Each of the 21 T cell receptor beta chains below was sequenced from the same sample in a study of shared clonotypes between healthy human individuals (dated by TCRdb to 2018 to 2021). Library generation was performed with the immunoSEQ multiplex PCR assay. Entries here come from immuneACCESS through TCRdb and include only in-frame sequences with V and J called. Some clones fail to appear in such tables; in the studies checked, an unresolved V gene covers under half of the shortfall, and the cause of the remainder is unknown. The sample profile shows some 2 million clones; roughly 94% of them were found once. Around 1% of the sample is taken by the ten largest. CD8 naive samples were obtained by positive selection for CCR7 among CD45RO-negative cells, yielding a CD45RA+CCR7+ population from which TemRA cells were excluded. The specimen was naive CD8+ T cells sorted from blood. The cell subset or site label here, explained by the study, means: CD45RA+CCR7+. The source of these receptors is a man aged 18 to 29 in good health.

This clone is a singleton in its sample. This chain uses TRBV11-2 with TRBJ2-7, with D tentatively TRBD2 (5 bases). Deletions cut 3 bases from V and 4 bases from J, with 13 bases between. This CDR3 comprises 14 residues. From germline, CDR1 is SGHAT and CDR2 FQNNGV. The CDR3 DNA reads as TGTGCCAGCAGCTTGGGTGACCTAGCATACGAGCAGTACTTC. As protein: CASSLGDLAYEQYF.

The chain employs TRBV2 and TRBJ2-3; 14 bases match TRBD2. CDR1 is SNHLY and CDR2 is FYNNEI in the germline V gene. The CDR3 spans 15 residues. Trimming at V came to 6 bases and at J to 6 bases, leaving 5 bases not matched to a gene. CDR3 region: CASSRLAGGLDTQYF. The DNA for the CDR3 is TGTGCCAGCAGCAGACTAGCGGGGGGGCTGGATACGCAGTATTTT.

The chain has TRBV13 and TRBJ2-3; 7 bases line up with TRBD2. Germline V gene data show CDR1 as PRHDT and CDR2 as FYEKMQ (reference sequence). The CDR3 is 17 amino acids. The V and J ends lost 5 bases and 4 bases, in that order; junction bases with no gene match: 15. The CDR3 nucleotides are TGTGCCAGCAGCCCCTGGGGGGGTGCCGGGCGGGCAGATACGCAGTATTTT. It is translated as CASSPWGGAGRADTQYF.

The chain carries TRBV9 and TRBJ1-6; perhaps TRBD1 as D (5 bases). Trimming shortened V by 1 base and J by 5 bases, and 22 bases separated the two germline ends. CDR1 is SGDLS and CDR2 is YYNGEE in the germline V gene. This CDR3 region has 19 residues. The CDR3 DNA reads TGTGCCAGCAGCGTATGTACCCCATATCAACAGGTCCATAATTCACCCCTCCACTTT. The encoded protein is CASSVCTPYQQVHNSPLHF.

This chain joins TRBV5-6 and TRBJ1-1; D gene unclear. The germline V and J ends were trimmed by 0 bases and 7 bases, with 19 bases remaining between them. CDR1 and CDR2 (germline): SGHDT, YYEEEE. CDR3 length equals 16 residues. The CDR3 nucleotides are TGTGCCAGCAGCTTGGGGCAGTGGGGAAGTCTGGGTGAAGCTTTCTTT. It codes for CASSLGQWGSLGEAFF. The variable domain in full, completed from reference TRBV5-6 and TRBJ1-1, reads DAGVTQSPTHLIKTRGQQVTLRCSPKSGHDTVSWYQQALGQGPQFIFQYYEEEERQRGNFPDRFSGHQFPNYSSELNVNALLLGDSALYLCASSLGQWGSLGEAFFGQGTRLTVV.

The chain recombines TRBV5-4 with TRBJ1-1; D is unresolved. Trimming pared 6 bases from V and 1 base from J, leaving 7 bases between. In germline, CDR1 is SGHNT, CDR2 YYREEE (reference sequence). The CDR3 extends over 12 amino acids. CDR3 sequence (DNA): TGTGCCAGCATAGCAGCGAACACTGAAGCTTTCTTT. Protein: CASIAANTEAFF.

Concerning this clone: One junction end does not reproduce the germline sequence, and a read error may be involved. The J gene is TRBJ1-6, the V gene TRBV2; 7 bases agree with TRBD1. CDR3 length equals 18 residues. Germline loops: CDR1 SNHLY, CDR2 FYNNEI. As DNA, the CDR3 is TGTGCCAACAGTGGGCCGGAGCCACGACAGGGAAGAGATTCACCCCTCCACTTT. Protein sequence: CANSGPEPRQGRDSPLHF.

This clone has just one count. CDR3 nucleotides: TGTGCCAGCAGCCAGGAAGAAGCATGGGGTGAAGGAAACACCATATATTTT. As protein: CASSQEEAWGEGNTIYF. V usage is TRBV4-2 and J usage is TRBJ1-3; unclear D gene. The germline V gene has CDR1 LGHNA and CDR2 YNFKEQ. The CDR3 totals 17 residues. Trimming pared 3 bases from V and 4 bases from J, leaving 19 bases between.

The chain employs TRBV10-3 and TRBJ1-4; weak D call: TRBD1 (6 bases). Per germline, CDR1 ENHRY and CDR2 SYGVKD. The V and J ends lost 3 bases and 5 bases respectively, with 16 bases between them. The CDR3 totals 16 residues. The CDR3 DNA reads as TGTGCCATCAGTGATGGCCGGGACACTCCGAATGAAAAACTGTTTTTT. Translated, it gives CAISDGRDTPNEKLFF.

J is TRBJ2-7 and V is TRBV5-1; D gene uncertain. The CDR3 extends over 16 amino acids. Trimming left V 2 bases short and J 0 bases short, with 15 bases between. Germline values: CDR1 SGHRS, CDR2 YFSETQ. This CDR3 reads CASSFFGAYSSYEQYF. The CDR3 DNA sequence: TGCGCCAGCAGCTTTTTCGGAGCTTACAGCTCCTACGAGCAGTACTTC.

The chain uses TRBV4-1 and TRBJ2-3, with 11 bases identical to TRBD2. The V segment lost 0 bases and the J segment 4 bases; nucleotides outside the gene matches: 6. Germline-derived CDR1 and CDR2 are MGHRA and YSYEKL. This CDR3 has 17 residues. DNA of the CDR3: TGCGCCAGCAGCCAAGATCCCCTAGCGGGAGGAGCAGATACGCAGTATTTT. It is translated as CASSQDPLAGGADTQYF.

The chain employs TRBV28 and TRBJ2-1; D not certain. Trimming cost V 2 bases and J 0 bases, with 5 bases left between them. CDR1 and CDR2 (germline): MDHEN, SYDVKM. The CDR3 is 14 residues long. CDR3 DNA sequence: TGTGCCAGCAGTTTAGAGCTCTCCTACAATGAGCAGTTCTTC. It encodes CASSLELSYNEQFF.

The V call is TRBV28, the J call TRBJ2-7; D gene uncertain. Germline assignment: CDR1 MDHEN and CDR2 SYDVKM. With 9 bases removed from V and 0 bases from J, the gap between germline ends came to 12 bases. This CDR3 is built from 13 residues. The CDR3 DNA reads as TGTGCCAGTAACGCCTTAGACTCCTACGAGCAGTACTTC. Amino acids: CASNALDSYEQYF. Complete variable domain (other parts from reference TRBV28 and TRBJ2-7): DVKVTQSSRYLVKRTGEKVFLECVQDMDHENMFWYRQDPGLGLRLIYFSYDVKMKEKGDIPEGYSVSREKKERFSLILESASTNQTSMYLCASNALDSYEQYFGPGTRLTVT.

The chain carries TRBV9 and TRBJ1-1; TRBD1 is a possible D gene (5 bases). The CDR3 loop spans 14 amino acids. Trimming took off 2 bases at V and 6 bases at J, with 14 bases between the two ends. CDR1 SGDLS and CDR2 YYNGEE come from the germline V gene. The CDR3: CASSVDGTPSEAFF. The CDR3 bases are TGTGCCAGCAGCGTTGACGGGACGCCGTCTGAAGCTTTCTTT.

V gene TRBV4-3 combines with J gene TRBJ2-7; 8 nucleotides match TRBD1. The CDR3 runs 15 residues. Germline-derived CDR1 and CDR2 are LGHNA and YSLEER. V gave up 4 bases and J gave up 2 bases; unmatched junction bases: 7. CDR3 DNA: TGCGCCAGCAGCCTCGGACTACAGGGGGCCTACGAGCAGTACTTC. Amino acid sequence: CASSLGLQGAYEQYF.

This clone was observed a handful of times. The genes are TRBV9 and TRBJ1-1; 7 positions agree with TRBD1. The CDR3 has 13 residues. Germline trimming cut 4 bases from V and 1 base from J; bases unmatched to any gene: 1. Germline lookup yields CDR1 SGDLS and CDR2 YYNGEE. CDR3 residues: CASSWTGNTEAFF. As DNA, the CDR3 is TGTGCCAGCAGCTGGACAGGGAACACTGAAGCTTTCTTT.

The V and J genes are TRBV10-2 and TRBJ2-1; D gene unclear. Looked up from germline, CDR1 is WSHSY and CDR2 is SAAADI. This CDR3 has 12 residues. The ends were cut back, 9 bases at V and 4 bases at J, with 10 bases in the middle. The CDR3 sequence: CASSRQYNEQFF. CDR3 in DNA: TGCGCCAGTTCGCGGCAGTACAATGAGCAGTTCTTC.

This chain links TRBV28 with TRBJ1-5; 7 nucleotides match TRBD1. V shed 6 bases, J shed 6 bases, and the junction held 8 bases outside the gene matches. This CDR3 spans 14 amino acids. From germline, CDR1 is MDHEN and CDR2 SYDVKM. CDR3 DNA: TGTGCCAGCAGCAGGAGACAGGGCCCTCAGCCCCAGCATTTT. Protein: CASSRRQGPQPQHF.

The chain joins TRBV2 to TRBJ1-2; D gene ambiguous. Germline CDR1 SNHLY, CDR2 FYNNEI. The V and J ends lost 6 bases and 0 bases respectively, with 5 bases between them. The CDR3 is 12 residues long. As DNA, the CDR3 is TGTGCCAGCAGCGGGACTAACTATGGCTACACCTTC. Its translation: CASSGTNYGYTF.

V is TRBV11-3 and J is TRBJ2-2; 13 nucleotides agree with TRBD2. J lost 5 bases, V lost 10 bases, and 4 bases had no gene match. The germline V gene has CDR1 SGHNT and CDR2 YENEEA. There are 14 residues in the CDR3. The chain's CDR3 is CANPTSGGTGELFF. CDR3 in DNA: TGTGCCAACCCGACTAGCGGGGGGACCGGGGAGCTGTTTTTT. Full variable domain (outside the CDR3, taken from reference TRBV11-3 and TRBJ2-2): EAGVVQSPRYKIIEKKQPVAFWCNPISGHNTLYWYLQNLGQGPELLIRYENEEAVDDSQLPKDRFSAERLKGVDSTLKIQPAELGDSAVYLCANPTSGGTGELFFGEGSRLTVL.

The chain uses TRBV10-1 and TRBJ2-7; D is possibly TRBD1 (6 bases). CDR3 length equals 14 residues. V was pared by 1 base and J by 3 bases, with 10 bases between. Germline-derived CDR1 and CDR2 are WNHNN and SYGVQD (reference sequence). The CDR3 is CASSEFRDNYEQYF. In DNA form, the CDR3 reads TGCGCCAGCAGTGAGTTCCGGGACAACTACGAGCAGTACTTC.